A single sample gave rise to the 15 T cell receptor beta chains below, sequenced in a study of blood T cell repertoires in COVID-19. The method was immunoSEQ multiplex PCR; TCRdb's version includes in-frame clones alone and lacks a portion of them. The data hold 160,000 or so clones, with less than 90% observed a single time. Sequencing input: peripheral blood. These receptors were obtained from a woman aged 70-85 years with acute or convalescent COVID-19.

The sample holds one count of this clone. The V gene is TRBV6-5, the J gene TRBJ1-1; D is perhaps TRBD1 (5 bases). Germline assignment: CDR1 MNHEY and CDR2 SVGAGI. Trimming cost V 0 bases and J 6 bases, with 11 bases left between them. This CDR3 is built from 14 residues. The CDR3 protein is CASSYSTRGAEAFF. The CDR3 region has the DNA TGTGCCAGCAGTTACTCGACTCGGGGGGCTGAAGCTTTCTTT.

This clone was seen only once. The CDR3 region is CASSAQGAYQPQHF. CDR3 in DNA: TGTGCCAGCAGTGCACAGGGGGCTTATCAGCCCCAGCATTTT. The chain uses TRBV25-1 and TRBJ1-5, with TRBD1 matching over 9 bases. This CDR3 comprises 14 residues. V shed 4 bases and J 5 bases; nucleotides not matched to a gene: 3. Germline V gene lookup returns CDR1 MGHDK and CDR2 SYGVNS.

V is TRBV15 and J is TRBJ1-4, with a weak D call TRBD1 (5 bases). V was cut by 1 base and J by 7 bases, with 19 bases left in between. The CDR3 has 17 amino acids. Germline-derived CDR1 and CDR2 are LNHNV and YYDKDF (reference sequence). CDR3 amino acids: CATSRGAGNLMSEKLFF. CDR3 nucleotides: TGTGCCACCAGCAGAGGGGCAGGGAACCTAATGAGTGAAAAACTGTTTTTT.

The chain couples TRBV5-6 to TRBJ1-5, with D tentatively TRBD1 (6 bases). V lost 0 bases and J 6 bases, leaving 10 bases between the germline ends. The germline V gene has CDR1 SGHDT and CDR2 YYEEEE. The CDR3 length is 14 residues. CDR3 amino acids: CASSLALGAQPQHF. CDR3 DNA sequence: TGTGCCAGCAGCTTGGCCCTGGGGGCTCAGCCCCAGCATTTT.

The chain carries TRBV6-2 or TRBV6-3 and TRBJ1-6; D call uncertain. The germline CDR1 and CDR2 sequences are MNHEY and SVGEGT. CDR3 length equals 15 residues. Deletions cut 4 bases from V and 7 bases from J, with 14 bases between. The CDR3 DNA follows: TGTGCCAGCAGTTCCCCTGGCCAAGTCAATTCACCCCTCCACTTT. Protein sequence: CASSSPGQVNSPLHF.

This clone came up once. The V gene is TRBV19, the J gene TRBJ2-2; D is uncertain. Germline values: CDR1 LNHDA, CDR2 SQIVND (reference sequence). Trimming removed 6 bases from V and 4 bases from J, with 15 bases in between. The CDR3 contains 15 residues. This chain's CDR3 is CASRTHKPITGELFF. CDR3 sequence (DNA): TGTGCCAGTAGAACCCATAAGCCTATCACCGGGGAGCTGTTTTTT.

This clone was detected only a few times. The CDR3 DNA follows: TGTGCCAGCAGCCGTACTAGTGGGGGGTACTACAATGAGCAGTTCTTC. Its protein product is CASSRTSGGYYNEQFF. V is TRBV5-5 and J is TRBJ2-1, with a tentative D call TRBD2 (6 bases). Looked up from germline, CDR1 is SGHKS and CDR2 is YYEKEE (reference sequence). Between the trimmed V and J ends, which lost 4 bases and 3 bases, there was a span of 17 bases. This CDR3 is built from 16 residues.

The V gene is TRBV9, the J gene TRBJ2-1, with TRBD2 as a possible D gene (8 bases). Looked up from germline, CDR1 is SGDLS and CDR2 is YYNGEE. Deletions cut 3 bases from V and 0 bases from J, with 16 bases between. The CDR3 is 17 amino acids. CDR3 nucleotides: TGTGCCAGCAGCGCCCCGGGAGGGGGCCTCTCCTACAATGAGCAGTTCTTC. It yields the protein CASSAPGGGLSYNEQFF.

The chain combines TRBV4-1 with TRBJ2-7, with 7 bases matching TRBD1. The V gene end was trimmed by 0 bases and the J gene end by 2 bases; junction bases not matched to a gene: 7. There are 16 residues in the CDR3. The V gene's germline CDR1 is MGHRA and CDR2 YSYEKL. This chain's CDR3 is CASSQEPQGVTYEQYF. CDR3 in DNA: TGCGCCAGCAGCCAAGAGCCGCAGGGGGTTACCTACGAGCAGTACTTC.

The chain joins TRBV12-5 to TRBJ2-7, with a weak D call TRBD1 (5 bases). The CDR3 has 17 residues. V lost 0 bases and J lost 0, with 15 bases in between. Germline assignment: CDR1 LGHNT and CDR2 FRNRAP. This CDR3 is CASGLVRSQGVSYEQYV. The DNA for the CDR3 is TGTGCTAGTGGTTTGGTACGATCTCAAGGGGTCTCCTACGAGCAGTACGTC.

This CDR3 reads CASSLGQGLSYEQYV. In DNA form, the CDR3 reads TGTGCCAGCAGCTTAGGACAGGGGCTCTCCTACGAGCAGTACGTC. The chain couples TRBV7-9 to TRBJ2-7, with 8 nucleotides matching TRBD1. This CDR3 region has 15 residues. With V trimmed by 1 base and J by 0 bases, 2 bases remained unmatched. Per germline, CDR1 SEHNR and CDR2 FQNEAQ (reference sequence).

The rearrangement links TRBV9 to TRBJ2-1; 7 nucleotides align to TRBD1. The germline CDR1 and CDR2 sequences are SGDLS and YYNGEE. Trimming took 4 bases from V and 0 from J; bases not matched to a gene: 10. This CDR3 is 17 amino acids long. The CDR3 reads CASSPEGAVLSYNEQFF. Written as DNA, the CDR3 is TGTGCCAGCAGCCCCGAGGGGGCCGTCCTCTCCTACAATGAGCAGTTCTTC.

The V call is TRBV7-3, the J call TRBJ2-7; TRBD1 might be the D (6 bases). The germline V gene has CDR1 SGHTA and CDR2 FQGTGA. Trimming took 2 bases from V and 0 from J, leaving 11 bases between them. CDR3 length equals 15 residues. CDR3: CASSLRPGDSYEQYF. As DNA, the CDR3 is TGTGCCAGCAGCTTACGCCCAGGGGACTCCTACGAGCAGTACTTC.

V gene TRBV7-2 combines with J gene TRBJ1-5; 7 bases align to TRBD1. CDR1 SGHTA and CDR2 FQGNSA come from the germline V gene. The CDR3 loop spans 15 amino acids. V shed 3 bases and J 1 base; nucleotides not matched to a gene: 3. Written as DNA, the CDR3 is TGTGCCAGCAGCTTTACAGGGGCGAGCAATCAGCCCCAGCATTTT. It codes for CASSFTGASNQPQHF.

The V and J genes are TRBV9 and TRBJ1-4; 7 bases are shared with TRBD1. Germline-derived CDR1 and CDR2 are SGDLS and YYNGEE. CDR3 length: 16 residues. Trimming removed 1 base from V and 0 bases from J; junction bases left unmatched: 3. The CDR3, as DNA: TGTGCCAGCAGCGTATCGCAGGGGGCAACTAATGAAAAACTGTTTTTT. This sequence encodes CASSVSQGATNEKLFF. The full variable domain, rest sourced from reference TRBV9 and TRBJ1-4, is DSGVTQTPKHLITATGQRVTLRCSPRSGDLSVYWYQQSLDQGLQFLIQYYNGEERAKGNILERFSAQQFPDLHSELNLSSLELGDSALYFCASSVSQGATNEKLFFGSGTQLSVL.